This T cell receptor (beta chain) derives from a study of cytomegalovirus exposure and HLA in healthy donors. Study-level background: A previous analysis identified around 120 million unique TCR beta sequences derived from about 180 million T cells.

The CDR3 is 16 amino acids. Germline CDR1 reads MGHRA; CDR2 reads YSYEKL. The V and J ends lost 4 bases and 5 bases respectively, with 15 bases between them. A multiplex PCR was run with 60 Vbeta primers and 13 Jbeta primers. The method was immunoSEQ multiplex PCR; TCRdb's version includes in-frame clones alone and lacks a portion of them. Of tens of thousands of clones listed, 75% are singletons. The sequence derives from a man aged 40-50 years in good health and CMV-seronegative. The specimen sequenced was PBMCs. The V call is TRBV4-1, the J call TRBJ1-6; possible D gene TRBD1, 5 bases. CDR3: CASSLSSGLNNSPLHF. CDR3 DNA sequence: TGCGCCAGCAGCCTGAGTTCGGGACTGAATAATTCACCCCTCCACTTT.